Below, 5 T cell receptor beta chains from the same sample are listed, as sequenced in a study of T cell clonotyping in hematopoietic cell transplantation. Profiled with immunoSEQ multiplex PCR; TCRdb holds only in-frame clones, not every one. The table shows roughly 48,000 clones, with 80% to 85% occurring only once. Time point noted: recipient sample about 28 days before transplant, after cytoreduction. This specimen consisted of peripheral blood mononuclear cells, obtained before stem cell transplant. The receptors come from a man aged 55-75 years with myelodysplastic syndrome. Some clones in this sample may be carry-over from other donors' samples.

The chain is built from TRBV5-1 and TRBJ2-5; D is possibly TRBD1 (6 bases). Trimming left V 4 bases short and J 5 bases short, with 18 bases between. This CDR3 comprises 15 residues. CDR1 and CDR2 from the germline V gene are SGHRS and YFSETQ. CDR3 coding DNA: TGCGCCAGCAGCCCTTTCAGGGGTTCAGAGGAGACCCAGTACTTC. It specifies CASSPFRGSEETQYF. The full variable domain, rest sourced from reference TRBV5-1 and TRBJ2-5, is KAGVTQTPRYLIKTRGQQVTLSCSPISGHRSVSWYQQTPGQGLQFLFEYFSETQRNKGNFPGRFSGRQFSNSRSEMNVSTLELGDSALYLCASSPFRGSEETQYFGPGTRLLVL.

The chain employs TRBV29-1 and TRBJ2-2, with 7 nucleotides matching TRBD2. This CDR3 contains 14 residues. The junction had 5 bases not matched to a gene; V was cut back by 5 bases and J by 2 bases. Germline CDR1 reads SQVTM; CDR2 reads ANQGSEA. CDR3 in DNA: TGCAGCGTTTCGACTAGCTCCAACACCGGGGAGCTGTTTTTT. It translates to CSVSTSSNTGELFF.

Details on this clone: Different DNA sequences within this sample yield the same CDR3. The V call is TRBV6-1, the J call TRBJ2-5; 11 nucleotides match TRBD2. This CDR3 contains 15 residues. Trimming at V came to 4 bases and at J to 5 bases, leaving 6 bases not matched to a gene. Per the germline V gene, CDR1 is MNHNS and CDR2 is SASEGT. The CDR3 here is CASSGVAGGGETQYF. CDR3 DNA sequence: TGTGCCAGCAGTGGTGTAGCGGGGGGGGGCGAGACCCAGTACTTC.

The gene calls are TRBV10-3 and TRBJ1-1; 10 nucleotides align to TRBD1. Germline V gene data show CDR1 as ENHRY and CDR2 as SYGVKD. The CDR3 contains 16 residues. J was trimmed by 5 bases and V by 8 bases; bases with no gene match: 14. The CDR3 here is CAIAAGTGDPGTEAFF. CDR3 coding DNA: TGTGCCATCGCAGCCGGGACAGGGGATCCGGGGACTGAAGCTTTCTTT.

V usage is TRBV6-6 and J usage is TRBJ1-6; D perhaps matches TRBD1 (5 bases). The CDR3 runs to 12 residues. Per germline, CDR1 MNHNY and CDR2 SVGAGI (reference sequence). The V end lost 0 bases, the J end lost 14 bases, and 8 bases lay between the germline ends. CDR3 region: CASSYSRGTLHF. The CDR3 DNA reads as TGTGCCAGCAGTTACTCCCGGGGGACCCTCCACTTT.